This T cell receptor beta chain was obtained from a study of cytomegalovirus exposure and HLA in healthy donors. The PCR had 60 Vbeta and 13 Jbeta primers. Only in-frame clones appear in the TCRdb table, and some are missing; sequencing was by immunoSEQ multiplex PCR. The table has roughly 82,000 clones, approximately 77% seen once. Study outcomes and limitations: In an earlier analysis, about 87% or about 30%: the productive usage of most TCR beta V segments.

Worth noting for this clone: Its target is unknown.

Sequencing was carried out using PBMCs. This TCR was sampled from a middle-aged woman in good health and CMV-seropositive.

The CDR3 here is CASSDAGNTDTQYF. The CDR3 region has the DNA TGCGCCAGCAGCGATGCGGGGAACACAGATACGCAGTATTTT. This chain links TRBV5-1 with TRBJ2-3; D possibly corresponds to TRBD2 (6 bases). Trimming took 4 bases from V and 2 from J, leaving 11 bases between them. There are 14 residues in the CDR3. CDR1 is SGHRS, CDR2 YFSETQ, per germline.